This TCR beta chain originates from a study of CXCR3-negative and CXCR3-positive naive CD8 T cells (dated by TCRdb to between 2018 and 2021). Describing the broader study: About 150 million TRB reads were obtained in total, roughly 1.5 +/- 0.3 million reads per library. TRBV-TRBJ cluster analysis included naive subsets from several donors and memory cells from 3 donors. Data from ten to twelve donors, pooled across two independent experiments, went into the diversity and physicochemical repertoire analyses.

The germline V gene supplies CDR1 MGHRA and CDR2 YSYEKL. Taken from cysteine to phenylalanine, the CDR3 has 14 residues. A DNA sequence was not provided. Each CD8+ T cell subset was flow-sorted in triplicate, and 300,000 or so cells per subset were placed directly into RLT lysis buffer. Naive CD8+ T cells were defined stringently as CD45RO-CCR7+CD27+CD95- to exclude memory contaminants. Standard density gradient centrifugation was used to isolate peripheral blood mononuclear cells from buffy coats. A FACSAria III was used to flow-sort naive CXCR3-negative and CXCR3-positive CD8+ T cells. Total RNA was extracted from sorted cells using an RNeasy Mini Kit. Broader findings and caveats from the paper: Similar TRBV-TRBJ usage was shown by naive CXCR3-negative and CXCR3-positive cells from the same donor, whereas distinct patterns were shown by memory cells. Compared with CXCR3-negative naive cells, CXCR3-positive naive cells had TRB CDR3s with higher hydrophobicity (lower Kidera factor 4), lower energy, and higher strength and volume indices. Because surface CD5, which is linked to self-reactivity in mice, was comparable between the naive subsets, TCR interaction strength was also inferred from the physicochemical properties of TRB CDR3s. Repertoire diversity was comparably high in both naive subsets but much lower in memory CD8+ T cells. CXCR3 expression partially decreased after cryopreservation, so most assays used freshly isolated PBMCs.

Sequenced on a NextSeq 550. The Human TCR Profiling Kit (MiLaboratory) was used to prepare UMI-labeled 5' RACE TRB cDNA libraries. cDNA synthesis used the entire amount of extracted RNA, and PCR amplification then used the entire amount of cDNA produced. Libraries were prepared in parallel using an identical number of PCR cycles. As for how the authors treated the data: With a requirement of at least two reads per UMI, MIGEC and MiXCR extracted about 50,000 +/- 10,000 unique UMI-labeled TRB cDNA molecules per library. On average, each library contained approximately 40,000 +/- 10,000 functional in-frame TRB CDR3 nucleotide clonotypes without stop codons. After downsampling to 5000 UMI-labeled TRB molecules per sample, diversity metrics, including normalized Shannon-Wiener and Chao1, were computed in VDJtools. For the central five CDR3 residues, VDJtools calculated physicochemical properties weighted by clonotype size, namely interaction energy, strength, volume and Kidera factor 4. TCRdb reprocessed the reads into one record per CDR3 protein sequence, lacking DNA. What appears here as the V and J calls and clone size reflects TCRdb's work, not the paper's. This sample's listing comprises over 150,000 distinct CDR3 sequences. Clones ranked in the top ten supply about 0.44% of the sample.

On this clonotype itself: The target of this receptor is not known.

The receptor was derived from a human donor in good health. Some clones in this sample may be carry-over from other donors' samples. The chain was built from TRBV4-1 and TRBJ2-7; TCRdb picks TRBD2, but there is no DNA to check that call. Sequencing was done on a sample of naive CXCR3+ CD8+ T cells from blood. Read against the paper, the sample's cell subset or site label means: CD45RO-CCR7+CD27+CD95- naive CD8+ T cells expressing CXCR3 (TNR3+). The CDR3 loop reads CASSLSMGAYEQYF.